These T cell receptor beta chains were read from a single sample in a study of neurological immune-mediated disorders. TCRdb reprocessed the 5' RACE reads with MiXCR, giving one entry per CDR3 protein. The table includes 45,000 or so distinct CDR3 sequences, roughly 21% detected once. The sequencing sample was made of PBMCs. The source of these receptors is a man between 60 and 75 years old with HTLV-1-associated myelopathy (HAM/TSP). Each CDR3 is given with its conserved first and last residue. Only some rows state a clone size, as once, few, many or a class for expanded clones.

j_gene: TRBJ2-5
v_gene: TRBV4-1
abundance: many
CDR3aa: CASSRGQGGETQYF

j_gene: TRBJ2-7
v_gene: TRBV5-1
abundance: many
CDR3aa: CASSLSGTVRPEQYF

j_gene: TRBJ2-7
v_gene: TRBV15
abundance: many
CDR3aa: CATSRDRGRFYEQYF

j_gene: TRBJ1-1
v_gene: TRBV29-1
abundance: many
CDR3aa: CSVEEQGGGTEAFF

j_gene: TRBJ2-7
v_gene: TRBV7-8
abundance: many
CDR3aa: CASSSKGLAGVYEQYF

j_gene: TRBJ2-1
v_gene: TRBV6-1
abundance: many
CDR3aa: CASKAGGPGEQFF

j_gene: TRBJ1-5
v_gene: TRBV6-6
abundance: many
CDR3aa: CASSYDETHGYNQPQHF

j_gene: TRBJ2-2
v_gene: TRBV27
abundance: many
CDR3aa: CASKRTMNTGELFF

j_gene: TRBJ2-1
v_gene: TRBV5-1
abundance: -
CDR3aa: CASSLEGDAYNEQFF

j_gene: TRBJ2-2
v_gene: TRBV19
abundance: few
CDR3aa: CASSRGQGAANTGELFF

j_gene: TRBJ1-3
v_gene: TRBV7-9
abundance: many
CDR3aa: CASSWTGEGGNTIYF

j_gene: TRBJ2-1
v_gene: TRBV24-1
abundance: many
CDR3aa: CATSDPGQGTYNEQFF

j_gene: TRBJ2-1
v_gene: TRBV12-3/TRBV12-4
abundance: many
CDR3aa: CASSLAARTGNNEQFF

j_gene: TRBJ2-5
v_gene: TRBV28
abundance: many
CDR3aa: CASLGGARETQYF

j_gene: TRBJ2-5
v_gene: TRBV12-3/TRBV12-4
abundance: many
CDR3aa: CASSLFEGLGETQYF

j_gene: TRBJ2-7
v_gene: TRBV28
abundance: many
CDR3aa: CASGDRRSEQYF

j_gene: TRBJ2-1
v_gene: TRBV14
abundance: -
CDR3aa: CASSQDTSGLYNEQFF

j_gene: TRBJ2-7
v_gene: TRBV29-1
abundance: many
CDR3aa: CSVDKGNYEQYF

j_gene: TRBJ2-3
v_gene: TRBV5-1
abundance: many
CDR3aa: CASSFSWGTDTQYF

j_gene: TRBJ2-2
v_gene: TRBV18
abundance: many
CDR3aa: CASSPLRDIGELFF

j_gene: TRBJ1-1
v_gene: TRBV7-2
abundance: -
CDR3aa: CASSLATAGVEAFF

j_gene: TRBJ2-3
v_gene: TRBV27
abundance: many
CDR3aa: CASSLNGGADTQYF

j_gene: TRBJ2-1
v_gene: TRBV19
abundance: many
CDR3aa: CASRPGLLDNEQFF

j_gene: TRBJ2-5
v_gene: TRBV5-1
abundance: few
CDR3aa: CASSYRGRGETQYF

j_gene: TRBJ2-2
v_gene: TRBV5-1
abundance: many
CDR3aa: CASSSTENTGELFF

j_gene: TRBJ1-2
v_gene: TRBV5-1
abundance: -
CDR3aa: CASSNTGTVAGYTF

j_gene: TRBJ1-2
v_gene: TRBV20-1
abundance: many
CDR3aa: CSPHRVGGYGYTF

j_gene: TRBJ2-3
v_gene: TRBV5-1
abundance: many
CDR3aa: CASLNPGTDTQYF

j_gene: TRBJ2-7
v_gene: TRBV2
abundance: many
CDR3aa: CASSEERTGAYEQYF

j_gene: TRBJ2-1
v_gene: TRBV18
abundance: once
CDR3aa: CASSASGSWGNEQFF

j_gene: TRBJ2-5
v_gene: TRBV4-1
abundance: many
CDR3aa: CASSHVLRGDGQETQYF

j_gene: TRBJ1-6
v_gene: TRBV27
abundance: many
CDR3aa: CASSTTGGLGSPLHF

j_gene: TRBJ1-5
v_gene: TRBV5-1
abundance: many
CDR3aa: CASSLMGDSNQPQHF

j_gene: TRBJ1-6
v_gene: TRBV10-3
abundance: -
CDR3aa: CAHGPSYNSPLHF

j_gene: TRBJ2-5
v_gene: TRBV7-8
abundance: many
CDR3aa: CASSFGVRETQYF

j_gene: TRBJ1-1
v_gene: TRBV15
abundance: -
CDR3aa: CAIGDRGTEAFF

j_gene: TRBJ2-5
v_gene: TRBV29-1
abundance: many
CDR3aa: CSVQTDRQETQYF

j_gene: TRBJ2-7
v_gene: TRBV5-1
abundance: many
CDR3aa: CASSLVGPGSEQYF

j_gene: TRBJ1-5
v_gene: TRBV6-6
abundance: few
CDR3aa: CASSQGQGAQPQHF

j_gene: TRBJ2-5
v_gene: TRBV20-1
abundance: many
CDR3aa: CSARVGSKVQETQYF

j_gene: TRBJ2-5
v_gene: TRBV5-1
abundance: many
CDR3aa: CASSTGAGEETQYF

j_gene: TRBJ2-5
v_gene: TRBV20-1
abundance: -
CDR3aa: CSARDRQGVYQETQYF

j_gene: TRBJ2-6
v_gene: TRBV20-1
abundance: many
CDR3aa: CSASEFSNSGANVLTF

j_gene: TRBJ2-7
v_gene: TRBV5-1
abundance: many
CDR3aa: CASSTDAGEYEQYF

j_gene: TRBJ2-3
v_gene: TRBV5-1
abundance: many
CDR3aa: CASSQGQITDTQYF

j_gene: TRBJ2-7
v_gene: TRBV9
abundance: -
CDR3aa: CASSVAGYSYEQYF

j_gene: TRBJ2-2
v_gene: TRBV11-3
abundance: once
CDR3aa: CASSLENGNGELFF

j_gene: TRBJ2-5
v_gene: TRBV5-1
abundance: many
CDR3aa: CASSSQPGGPETQYF

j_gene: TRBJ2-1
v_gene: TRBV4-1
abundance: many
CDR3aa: CASSRRDRGSSYNEQFF

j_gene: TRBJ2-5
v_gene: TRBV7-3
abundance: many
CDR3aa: CASSKSGSRQETQYF

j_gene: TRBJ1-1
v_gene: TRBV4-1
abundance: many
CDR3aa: CASSQTDGYTEAFF

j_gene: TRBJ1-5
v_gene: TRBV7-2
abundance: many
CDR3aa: CASSSTTNQPQHF

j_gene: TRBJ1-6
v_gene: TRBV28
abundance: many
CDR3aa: CASSRTGANSPLHF

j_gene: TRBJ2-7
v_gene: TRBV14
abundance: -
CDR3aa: CASSQDAQRLTPSYEQYF

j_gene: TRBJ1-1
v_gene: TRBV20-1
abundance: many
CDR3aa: CSARDSGVRTEAFF